This T cell receptor beta chain is drawn from a study of blood T cell repertoires in COVID-19. Overall study: COVID-19 samples, acute and convalescent, were from the United States, Italy and Spain.

The study drew participants aged about 18 to 95 years from roughly 25 US areas. Participant reports of clinical history set cohort assignment. With V trimmed by 3 bases and J by 2 bases, 4 bases remained unmatched. The germline gives CDR1 MNHNY, CDR2 SVGAGI (reference sequence). CDR3 length: 14 residues. Only in-frame clones appear in the TCRdb table, and some are missing; sequencing was by immunoSEQ multiplex PCR. This table has around 370,000 clones, around 90% appearing once. The chain carries TRBV6-6 and TRBJ2-7, with 7 bases aligning to TRBD1. Specimen: PBMCs or T cells enriched from blood (not recorded which). This sequence originates from a woman between 18 and 30 years old who had recovered from COVID-19. DNA for the CDR3: TGTGCCAGCAGTTATGGGACAGAAACCTACGAGCAGTACTTC. This codes for CASSYGTETYEQYF.